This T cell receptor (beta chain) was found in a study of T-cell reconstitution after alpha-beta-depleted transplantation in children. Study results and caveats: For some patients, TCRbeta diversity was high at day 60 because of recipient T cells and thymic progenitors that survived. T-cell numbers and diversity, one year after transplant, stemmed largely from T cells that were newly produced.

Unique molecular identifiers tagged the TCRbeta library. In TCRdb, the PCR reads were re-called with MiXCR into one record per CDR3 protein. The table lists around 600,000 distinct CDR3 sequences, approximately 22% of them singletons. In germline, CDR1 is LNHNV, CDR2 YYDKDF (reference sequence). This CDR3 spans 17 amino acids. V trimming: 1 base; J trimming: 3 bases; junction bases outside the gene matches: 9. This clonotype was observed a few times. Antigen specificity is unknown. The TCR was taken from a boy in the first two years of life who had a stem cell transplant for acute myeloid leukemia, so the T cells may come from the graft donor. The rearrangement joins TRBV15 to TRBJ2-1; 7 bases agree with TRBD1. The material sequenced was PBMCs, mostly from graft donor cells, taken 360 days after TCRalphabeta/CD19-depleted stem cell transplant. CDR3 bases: TGTGCCACCAGCAGAGCGGGCAGGGGGTTAATCTACAATGAGCAGTTCTTC. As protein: CATSRAGRGLIYNEQFF.